This record looks at one T cell receptor (beta chain) sequence and its context. Its target is unknown. TCRdb re-called the reads through MiXCR, storing one row per CDR3 protein. The sample includes about 900,000 distinct CDR3 sequences, less than 35% seen only once; the top ten take more than 12%. V shed 0 bases and J shed 12 bases, with 10 bases lying between them. Germline V gene data show CDR1 as SGHDT and CDR2 as YYEEEE. The CDR3 contains 12 residues. The sample comes from a study of T cell repertoires in cytomegalovirus infection. Study as a whole: An indication of both CMV infection and matching HLA type came from public TCR beta signatures. General study results and limits: Pooled public TCR beta family frequency picked out CMV carriers with the relevant HLA.

Source: cultured CD8+ T cells from PBMCs, taken from culture after CMV antigen stimulation. The chain combines TRBV5-6 with TRBJ2-1; D not resolved. The sequence derives from a human donor in good health (CMV status not recorded). Some clones in this sample may be carry-over from other donors' samples. In DNA, the CDR3 is TGTGCCAGCAGCTTGGGCGTGGTGATGCAGTTCTTC. Translating it yields CASSLGVVMQFF.